This passage covers 2 T cell receptor beta chains from one sample sequenced in a study of shared clonotypes between healthy human individuals. TCRdb's table, derived via immunoSEQ multiplex PCR, lists solely in-frame clones and lacks some. The repertoire holds about 700,000 clones, with about 91% as singletons. As defined, naive CD8 cells were CD45RO-negative and positively selected for CCR7, with terminally differentiated effector memory CD45RA+ cells excluded. The sequencing sample was made of naive CD8+ T cells sorted from blood. These receptors were obtained from a man younger than 40 in good health.

The genes are TRBV7-6 and TRBJ1-1; D unresolved. CDR3 size: 18 residues. V was pared by 0 bases and J by 1 base, with 18 bases between. Germline CDR1 reads SGHVS; CDR2 reads FNYEAQ. CDR3 loop: CASSLANNPDLKNTEAFF. Written as DNA, the CDR3 is TGTGCCAGCAGCTTAGCCAATAATCCCGACCTTAAGAACACTGAAGCTTTCTTT.

The CDR3 loop reads CASSDSTGYGYTF. The CDR3 coding sequence is TGTGCCAGCAGTGACTCGACAGGCTATGGCTACACCTTC. This chain uses TRBV6-4 with TRBJ1-2, with D perhaps TRBD1 (6 bases). The CDR3 has 13 residues. Trimming pared 0 bases from V and 4 bases from J, leaving 6 bases between. Germline V lookup: CDR1 MRHNA, CDR2 SNTAGT.